The 18 T cell receptor beta chains presented below share a single source sample, sequenced in a study of cytomegalovirus exposure and HLA in healthy donors. Primers for the PCR totalled 60 Vbeta and 13 Jbeta. Profiling relied on immunoSEQ multiplex PCR, and the TCRdb table lists in-frame clones only, not all of them. The sample shows 170,000 or so clones, around nine tenths of them seen only once. Sequencing used PBMCs. Receptor source: a woman aged 18-29 years in good health and CMV-seronegative.

V usage is TRBV16 and J usage is TRBJ2-1; 7 nucleotides match TRBD2. The CDR3 is made up of 14 amino acids. V shed 3 bases and J 6 bases; nucleotides not matched to a gene: 5. Germline CDR1 reads KGHSY; CDR2 reads FQNENV. The CDR3 protein is CASSQAGVTNEQFF. CDR3 sequence (DNA): TGTGCCAGCAGCCAGGCGGGAGTCACCAATGAGCAGTTCTTC.

The rearrangement joins TRBV6-1 to TRBJ2-7; D gene unclear. From germline, CDR1 is MNHNS and CDR2 SASEGT. Trimming stripped 5 bases from V and 4 bases from J, with 12 bases between. The CDR3 is 13 amino acids. CDR3 in amino acids: CASSQRHPYEQYF. In DNA form, the CDR3 reads TGTGCCAGCAGTCAGAGACACCCATACGAGCAGTACTTC.

This clone was observed once. The chain couples TRBV2 to TRBJ2-1; D is unresolved. The CDR3 loop spans 12 amino acids. Germline V gene data show CDR1 as SNHLY and CDR2 as FYNNEI. The V end lost 1 base, the J end lost 10 bases, and 8 bases lay between the germline ends. CDR3 loop: CASSEGGEEQFF. The CDR3 DNA is TGTGCCAGCAGTGAAGGCGGTGAGGAGCAGTTCTTC.

This chain links TRBV7-2 with TRBJ2-5; 10 nucleotides line up with TRBD1. The closer fit of TRBJ2-7 to the DNA end suggests the J call may be wrong. The germline V gene encodes CDR1 SGHTA and CDR2 FQGNSA. There are 15 residues in the CDR3. The CDR3 region is CASSPGQGVSYEQYF. CDR3 DNA sequence: TGTGCCAGCAGCCCCGGACAGGGGGTTTCCTACGAGCAGTACTTC.

This rearrangement joins TRBV5-6 to TRBJ2-1, with a possible D match to TRBD2 (5 bases). The CDR3 is made up of 18 amino acids. V lost 0 bases to trimming and J lost 1 base, with 17 bases between them. Germline V gene lookup returns CDR1 SGHDT and CDR2 YYEEEE. Written as DNA, the CDR3 is TGTGCCAGCAGCTTGGGCTTCGGGGAGATGCTATCCTACAATGAGCAGTTCTTC. Protein product: CASSLGFGEMLSYNEQFF. The full variable domain, in which reference TRBV5-6 and TRBJ2-1 provide the parts outside the CDR3, is DAGVTQSPTHLIKTRGQQVTLRCSPKSGHDTVSWYQQALGQGPQFIFQYYEEEERQRGNFPDRFSGHQFPNYSSELNVNALLLGDSALYLCASSLGFGEMLSYNEQFFGPGTRLTVL.

V is TRBV5-1 and J is TRBJ2-1, with 14 positions matching TRBD2. Per the germline V gene, CDR1 is SGHRS and CDR2 is YFSETQ. The ends lost 2 bases at V and 7 bases at J; junction bases unmatched: 11. CDR3 length: 18 amino acids. DNA for the CDR3: TGCGCCAGCAGCTTAAAGGGACTAGCGGGAGAATGGGAGAATGAGCAGTTCTTC. Encoded protein: CASSLKGLAGEWENEQFF.

The genes are TRBV28 and TRBJ1-2, with a tentative D call TRBD1 (6 bases). V was shortened by 3 bases and J by 8 bases, with 13 bases between the two germline ends. The CDR3 has 13 residues. CDR1 is MDHEN, CDR2 SYDVKM, per germline. CDR3: CASSFQGMGGYTF. CDR3 sequence (DNA): TGTGCCAGCAGTTTCCAGGGGATGGGCGGCTACACCTTC.

This clone has more than one count but fewer than ten. The CDR3 nucleotides are TGTGCCAGCAGCTTCCTAGCCCAAGGGTCCAATGAGCAGTTCTTC. Its translation: CASSFLAQGSNEQFF. The rearrangement uses TRBV5-6 and TRBJ2-1; perhaps TRBD2 as D (5 bases). V was pared by 2 bases and J by 6 bases, with 15 bases between. The CDR3 has 15 residues. Germline values: CDR1 SGHDT, CDR2 YYEEEE.

J is TRBJ2-7 and V is TRBV28; TRBD1 might be the D (5 bases). CDR3 length: 12 amino acids. Germline CDR1 and CDR2: MDHEN and SYDVKM. V shed 9 bases and J shed 4 bases, with 13 bases lying between them. Written as DNA, the CDR3 is TGTGCCAGTAGGCAGGGTGGGTACGAGCAGTACTTC. This sequence encodes CASRQGGYEQYF.

The sample holds one count of this clone. The V call is TRBV5-4, the J call TRBJ2-1; maybe TRBD2 (6 bases). V was clipped by 2 bases and J by 6 bases, with 9 bases between them. Germline V gives CDR1 SGHNT, CDR2 YYREEE (reference sequence). The CDR3 covers 13 residues. CDR3 residues: CASSFRGSNEQFF. In DNA form, the CDR3 reads TGTGCCAGCAGCTTCCGGGGGTCCAATGAGCAGTTCTTC.

The V gene is TRBV10-3, the J gene TRBJ1-1; 9 bases line up with TRBD1. With V trimmed by 7 bases and J by 1 base, 4 bases remained unmatched. Germline loops: CDR1 ENHRY, CDR2 SYGVKD. The CDR3 contains 14 residues. The CDR3 region is CAIMSTGGNTEAFF. In nucleotides, the CDR3 is TGTGCCATCATGTCGACAGGGGGGAACACTGAAGCTTTCTTT.

This clone was found a few times. The chain has TRBV28 and TRBJ1-4; 8 nucleotides agree with TRBD1. The length of the CDR3 is 14 residues. Germline V gives CDR1 MDHEN, CDR2 SYDVKM. J lost 8 bases, V lost 6 bases, and 8 bases had no gene match. CDR3 loop: CASSPDREGEKLFF. Here the CDR3 DNA reads TGTGCCAGCAGCCCGGACAGGGAAGGGGAAAAACTGTTTTTT.

The chain joins TRBV19 to TRBJ2-3; no definite D call. CDR1 is LNHDA, CDR2 SQIVND, per germline (reference sequence). Between the trimmed V and J ends, which lost 5 bases and 1 base, there was a span of 13 bases. CDR3 length: 15 residues. The CDR3 protein is CASSFFAARTDTQYF. The CDR3 nucleotides read TGTGCCAGTAGTTTCTTTGCGGCCCGCACAGATACGCAGTATTTT.

Only one count was recorded for this clone. The chain uses TRBV29-1 and TRBJ2-3; D not resolved. Trimming left V 0 bases short and J 3 bases short, with 7 bases between. This CDR3 comprises 13 residues. Germline CDR1 reads SQVTM; CDR2 reads ANQGSEA. CDR3 in DNA: TGCAGCGTTGAAGATGGGCAAACAGATACGCAGTATTTT. Translated, it gives CSVEDGQTDTQYF.

The chain combines TRBV5-1 with TRBJ1-2; 9 bases agree with TRBD1. CDR3 length: 12 residues. Trimming cost V 5 bases and J 6 bases; bases outside gene matches: 2. Germline CDR1 reads SGHRS; CDR2 reads YFSETQ. The CDR3 nucleotides read TGCGCCAGCAGGGGACAGGGAGATGGCTACACCTTC. Translating it yields CASRGQGDGYTF.

In DNA, the CDR3 is TGTGCCAGCAGCTTGGGACAGGGGTCCACTGAAGCTTTCTTT. The encoded protein is CASSLGQGSTEAFF. The chain is built from TRBV5-4 and TRBJ1-1; 8 bases are shared with TRBD1. Germline CDR1 SGHNT, CDR2 YYREEE (reference sequence). V lost 0 bases, J lost 4 bases, and 2 bases stayed unmatched. CDR3 length: 14 residues.

The V and J genes are TRBV14 and TRBJ2-2; no firm D call. Germline loops: CDR1 SGHDN, CDR2 FVKESK. Trimming cost V 3 bases and J 1 base, with 3 bases left between them. The CDR3 has 13 amino acids. As DNA, the CDR3 is TGTGCCAGCAGCCATCTGAACACCGGGGAGCTGTTTTTT. This encodes CASSHLNTGELFF. The whole variable domain, filled in from reference TRBV14 and TRBJ2-2, reads EAGVTQFPSHSVIEKGQTVTLRCDPISGHDNLYWYRRVMGKEIKFLLHFVKESKQDESGMPNNRFLAERTGGTYSTLKVQPAELEDSGVYFCASSHLNTGELFFGEGSRLTVL.

The CDR3 protein is CASSYRGLDTEAFF. As DNA, the CDR3 is TGTGCCAGCAGTTACAGGGGGCTCGACACTGAAGCTTTCTTT. The rearrangement links TRBV7-2 to TRBJ1-1; 9 bases map to TRBD1. The CDR3 has 14 residues. Germline assignment: CDR1 SGHTA and CDR2 FQGNSA. V dropped 6 bases and J dropped 3; count of bases not matched to a gene: 5. Looking up the rest from reference TRBV7-2 and TRBJ1-1 gives the full variable domain: GAGVSQSPSNKVTEKGKDVELRCDPISGHTALYWYRQSLGQGLEFLIYFQGNSAPDKSGLPSDRFSAERTGGSVSTLTIQRTQQEDSAVYLCASSYRGLDTEAFFGQGTRLTVV.